The 10 T cell receptor beta chains presented below share a single source sample, sequenced in a study of Tregs in tolerant kidney transplant recipients. Recipients received nonmyeloablative bone marrow transplants from related graft donors, with transient mixed chimerism. Here immunoSEQ multiplex PCR was the method, and the copy in TCRdb shows in-frame clones only, minus some. The data contain about 22,000 clones, roughly 80% of them singletons. This specimen consisted of CD8+ T cells from blood (PBMCs), obtained 6 months after the transplant. The receptors derive from a human patient who received a combined kidney and bone marrow transplant. Part of the T cells may come from the graft donor.

This clone has only a few counts. The V gene is TRBV6-5, the J gene TRBJ2-5; 9 nucleotides line up with TRBD1. This CDR3 contains 14 residues. CDR1 is MNHEY, CDR2 SVGAGI, per germline. V shed 8 bases, J shed 0 bases, and the junction held 4 bases outside the gene matches. The CDR3 DNA reads as TGTGCCAGCGGACAGGGGCCTTACCAAGAGACCCAGTACTTC. Translated, it gives CASGQGPYQETQYF.

This rearrangement joins TRBV6-1 to TRBJ2-2, with TRBD2 identical over 10 bases. With V trimmed by 2 bases and J by 5 bases, 5 bases remained unmatched. CDR3 length: 16 amino acids. In germline, CDR1 is MNHNS, CDR2 SASEGT. The CDR3: CASSERGLAETGELFF. The CDR3 DNA follows: TGTGCCAGCAGTGAACGTGGACTAGCGGAGACCGGGGAGCTGTTTTTT.

The count of this clone is one. This sequence joins TRBV2 and TRBJ2-1; D uncertain. The V end lost 6 bases, the J end lost 0 bases, and 12 bases lay between the germline ends. The CDR3 spans 15 residues. CDR1 is SNHLY, CDR2 FYNNEI, per germline. The CDR3 loop reads CASSPAESSYNEQFF. DNA of the CDR3: TGTGCCAGCAGCCCCGCGGAGAGCTCCTACAATGAGCAGTTCTTC.

This sequence joins TRBV7-2 and TRBJ2-1, with TRBD2 identical over 12 bases. Trimming took 4 bases from V and 6 from J; bases not matched to a gene: 4. CDR1 and CDR2 from the germline V gene are SGHTA and FQGNSA. The CDR3 is 15 residues long. The CDR3 protein is CASSYLAGGANEQFF. CDR3 in DNA: TGTGCCAGCAGCTACCTAGCGGGGGGGGCCAATGAGCAGTTCTTC.

The chain employs TRBV5-6 and TRBJ2-7, with D perhaps matching TRBD1 (5 bases). CDR1 and CDR2 (germline): SGHDT, YYEEEE. The V end lost 0 bases, the J end lost 0 bases, and 13 bases lay between the germline ends. CDR3 size: 16 residues. Here the CDR3 reads CASSLAAGSFSYEQYF. The CDR3 nucleotides read TGTGCCAGCAGCTTGGCGGCAGGGTCCTTCTCCTACGAGCAGTACTTC.

V and J are TRBV7-9 and TRBJ2-3; tentative D call: TRBD1 (5 bases). Trimming removed 4 bases at V and 2 bases at J, with 22 bases between. The CDR3 contains 18 residues. In germline, CDR1 is SEHNR, CDR2 FQNEAQ (reference sequence). The CDR3: CASSSQGASHGFTDTQYF. The CDR3, as DNA: TGTGCCAGCAGCTCCCAAGGGGCCAGTCATGGGTTCACAGATACGCAGTATTTT.

This clone has only one observation. The chain recombines TRBV4-2 with TRBJ2-1; tentatively, D is TRBD1 (5 bases). Germline V gene lookup returns CDR1 LGHNA and CDR2 YNFKEQ. The V and J ends lost 8 bases and 5 bases respectively, with 10 bases between them. This CDR3 comprises 12 residues. The CDR3 loop reads CASGQGNNEQFF. CDR3 coding DNA: TGTGCCAGCGGGCAGGGAAACAATGAGCAGTTCTTC.

The J gene is TRBJ2-3, the V gene TRBV7-8; 7 bases are shared with TRBD2. The germline V gene encodes CDR1 SGHVS and CDR2 FQNEAQ. The CDR3 totals 16 residues. V gave up 1 base and J gave up 1 base; unmatched junction bases: 5. CDR3 amino acids: CASSLGGGSGTDTQYF. In nucleotides, the CDR3 is TGTGCCAGCAGCTTAGGCGGGGGATCGGGCACAGATACGCAGTATTTT.

CDR3 nucleotides: TGTGCCAGCAGCCCAGCGGGAGCGGGAGGGTACAATGAGCAGTTCTTC. Translating it yields CASSPAGAGGYNEQFF. The J gene is TRBJ2-1, the V gene TRBV13; the match to TRBD2 covers 10 bases. After removal of 5 bases from V and 4 bases from J, the junction contained 8 bases not matched to a gene. This CDR3 contains 16 residues. CDR1 and CDR2 from the germline V gene are PRHDT and FYEKMQ (reference sequence).

The rearrangement uses TRBV4-2 and TRBJ1-1; TRBD1 matches 9 bases. V was clipped by 3 bases and J by 5 bases; unmatched bases: 1. CDR1 and CDR2 (germline): LGHNA, YNFKEQ. This CDR3 has 13 amino acids. CDR3 residues: CASSQGTGTEAFF. In DNA form, the CDR3 reads TGTGCCAGCAGCCAGGGGACAGGGACTGAAGCTTTCTTT.